The table lists the clone carrying this TCR beta chain with a few counts. The data stem from a study of human T cells and chemical hapten exposure. The sample's time point: healthy volunteer bleed at 2 weeks. Researchers extracted total RNA from unfractionated whole blood. TCRdb called the RACE reads again in MiXCR, with one record for every CDR3 protein. The table includes around 130,000 distinct CDR3 sequences, approximately 9% detected once. The V end was cut by 2 bases, the J end by 4 bases, with 11 bases between. This CDR3 comprises 14 residues. Per the germline V gene, CDR1 is MNHEY and CDR2 is SVGAGI.

The TCR was taken from a male donor in good health. Some clones in this sample may be carry-over from other donors' samples. The genes are TRBV6-5 and TRBJ1-1; unclear D gene. Sequences were obtained from whole blood. The CDR3 sequence is CASSYDRGGTEAFF. The CDR3, as DNA: TGTGCCAGCAGTTACGACCGCGGAGGCACTGAAGCTTTCTTT.